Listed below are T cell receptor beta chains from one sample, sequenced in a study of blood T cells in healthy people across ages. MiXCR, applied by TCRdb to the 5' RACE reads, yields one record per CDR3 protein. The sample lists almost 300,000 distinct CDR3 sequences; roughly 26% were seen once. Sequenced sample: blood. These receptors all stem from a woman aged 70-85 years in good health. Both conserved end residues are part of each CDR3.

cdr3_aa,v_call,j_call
CSARAPTSGRAFPTLTDTQYF,TRBV20-1,TRBJ2-3
CASSPSVTANSPLHF,TRBV4-3,TRBJ1-6
CASSPGQGSYEQYF,TRBV5-1,TRBJ2-7
CASRVLAGGNNEQFF,TRBV2,TRBJ2-1
CSAPLVGPSNYGYTF,TRBV20-1,TRBJ1-2
CSAELRRSGSSYEQYF,TRBV20-1,TRBJ2-7
CATADRGQETQYF,TRBV15,TRBJ2-5
CSAGDRMGEQFF,TRBV20-1,TRBJ2-1
CSADGTGGADTQYF,TRBV29-1,TRBJ2-3
CASRRTRARPIYEQYF,TRBV7-2,-
CASSWSGRAGNEQFF,TRBV11-2,TRBJ2-1
CASRLDGVYNEQFF,TRBV6-5,TRBJ2-1
CASSLDLGTSGYEQYF,TRBV5-1,TRBJ2-7
CASSHGGIIANQPQHF,TRBV28,TRBJ1-5
CASSQGTLLGNEQFF,TRBV11-1,TRBJ2-1
CASSFTRGLNTGELFF,TRBV27,TRBJ2-2
CASSQEGRLLKQFF,TRBV14,TRBJ2-1
CSATSDFYEQYF,TRBV20-1,TRBJ2-7
CASSPRMDGELFF,TRBV18,TRBJ2-2
CASSPGKNYEQYF,TRBV6-6,TRBJ2-7
CASSQPRGQSTGELFF,TRBV4-3,TRBJ2-2
CASSPLAGENTGELFF,TRBV5-1,TRBJ2-2
CASSSGMGNTEAFF,TRBV7-9,TRBJ1-1
CASSSQTSGNSDTQYF,TRBV11-2,TRBJ2-3
CASSFNRGGTDTQYF,TRBV7-2,TRBJ2-3
CASSETSGASQEQFF,TRBV28,TRBJ2-1
CASSLTDLYGYTF,TRBV7-9,TRBJ1-2
CASSEVERSGADVLTF,TRBV6-1,TRBJ2-6
CASSSGQILMNTEAFF,TRBV27,TRBJ1-1
CSARVAGGSDTQYF,TRBV20-1,TRBJ2-3
CSARDAGASYEQYF,TRBV20-1,TRBJ2-7
CASSFTDRGYNEQFF,TRBV7-9,TRBJ2-1
CAWRNGEYEQYF,TRBV30,TRBJ2-7
CASSSIAGVGSGELFF,TRBV7-3,TRBJ2-2
CASRELAGGPNEQFF,TRBV12-3/TRBV12-4,TRBJ2-1
CASSFPVGGTDTQYF,TRBV7-2,TRBJ2-3
CSVATTGQPQHF,TRBV20-1,TRBJ1-5
CSVQDSSPGNTIYF,TRBV29-1,TRBJ1-3
CASSTYKGGTQYF,TRBV27,TRBJ2-5
CASSLRDMNEKLFF,TRBV5-1,TRBJ1-4
CSARALGGSFGEQYF,TRBV20-1,TRBJ2-7
CASSSQGYEGYTF,TRBV13,TRBJ1-2
CASGETVANYGYTF,TRBV27,TRBJ1-2
CASSLDARVGVQETQYF,TRBV5-6,TRBJ2-5
CASSLGQAGETGELFF,TRBV7-6,TRBJ2-2
CASSLVGGAGRYEKLFF,TRBV7-6,TRBJ1-4
CASSGTPLPSYNEQFF,TRBV28,TRBJ2-1
CSAREFASGVPGANVLTF,TRBV20-1,TRBJ2-6
CASSSFQRAMTDTQYF,TRBV6-2/TRBV6-3,TRBJ2-3